The 27 T cell receptor beta chains given below trace back to one sample, sequenced in a study of shared clonotypes between healthy human individuals (dated by TCRdb to the early 2020s). The library was produced with the immunoSEQ multiplex PCR assay. TCRdb's version of the immuneACCESS table is confined to in-frame rearrangements and falls short of the full clone set. An unresolved V gene accounts for under half of the shortfall where checked; the remainder is of unknown origin. Present in this sample are roughly 480,000 clones, around three quarters of which were seen just once. Roughly 12% of the sample goes to the ten largest clones. Specimen: PBMCs. The origin of the receptors is a woman between 35 and 50 years old in good health. Some clones in this sample may be carry-over from other donors' samples.

The rearrangement uses TRBV29-1 and TRBJ2-1, with D perhaps TRBD2 (5 bases). Looked up from germline, CDR1 is SQVTM and CDR2 is ANQGSEA. There are 14 residues in the CDR3. Deletions cut 6 bases from V and 6 bases from J, with 18 bases between. The CDR3 loop is CSVARGGFGNEQFF. The CDR3 nucleotides are TGCAGCGTCGCCCGTGGCGGGTTTGGCAATGAGCAGTTCTTC.

The chain employs TRBV4-1 and TRBJ2-2; D possibly corresponds to TRBD1 (6 bases). V gave up 4 bases and J gave up 5 bases, with 11 bases separating them. The CDR3 has 14 residues. Germline-derived CDR1 and CDR2 are MGHRA and YSYEKL. CDR3 amino acids: CASSRSRGTGELFF. CDR3 DNA: TGCGCCAGCAGCCGGAGTAGGGGGACCGGGGAGCTGTTTTTT.

The rearrangement links TRBV25-1 to TRBJ1-2, with 9 nucleotides matching TRBD1. Germline values: CDR1 MGHDK, CDR2 SYGVNS. Germline trimming cut 6 bases from V and 7 bases from J; bases unmatched to any gene: 9. The CDR3 has 14 amino acids. CDR3: CASRGQGTPGGYTF. CDR3 nucleotide sequence: TGTGCCAGCAGAGGACAGGGGACCCCGGGTGGCTACACCTTC.

This chain connects TRBV5-5 to TRBJ2-1, with 8 bases lining up with TRBD1. Losses at the gene ends were 4 bases for V and 3 bases for J; bases not matched to a gene: 6. CDR3 length: 15 residues. Germline assignment: CDR1 SGHKS and CDR2 YYEKEE (reference sequence). The CDR3 nucleotides are TGTGCCAGCAGCGTCTCCGGGACAGGCTACAATGAGCAGTTCTTC. Translating it yields CASSVSGTGYNEQFF.

At least ten counts were recorded for this clone. V and J are TRBV7-6 and TRBJ1-1; D ambiguous. Looked up from germline, CDR1 is SGHVS and CDR2 is FNYEAQ. The CDR3 spans 13 residues. Trimming took off 5 bases at V and 0 bases at J, with 7 bases between the two ends. The CDR3 sequence is CASSQALNTEAFF. CDR3 DNA: TGTGCCAGCAGCCAAGCCCTGAACACTGAAGCTTTCTTT.

CDR3 sequence: CASSSPSFVETQYF. The CDR3 nucleotides read TGTGCCAGCAGTTCCCCTAGTTTTGTCGAGACCCAGTACTTC. The chain joins TRBV28 to TRBJ2-5; D is undetermined. The CDR3 runs 14 residues. Germline CDR1 reads MDHEN; CDR2 reads SYDVKM. Trimming stripped 4 bases from V and 5 bases from J, with 14 bases between.

The rearrangement uses TRBV14 and TRBJ2-2; TRBD2 might be the D (6 bases). The germline V and J ends were trimmed by 3 bases and 5 bases, with 16 bases remaining between them. The CDR3 totals 16 residues. CDR1 SGHDN and CDR2 FVKESK come from the germline V gene. In DNA form, the CDR3 reads TGTGCCAGCAGCCACTCAGCAGCCCGGGGGACCGGGGAGCTGTTTTTT. Translating it yields CASSHSAARGTGELFF.

The genes are TRBV28 and TRBJ1-1; no definite D call. Germline-derived CDR1 and CDR2 are MDHEN and SYDVKM. This CDR3 has 16 residues. Trimming left V 3 bases short and J 1 base short, with 15 bases between. DNA for the CDR3: TGTGCCAGCAGTTTTCTTCTGGGGTCGGGGAACACTGAAGCTTTCTTT. This gives the protein CASSFLLGSGNTEAFF.

This chain uses TRBV27 with TRBJ2-6, with D possibly being TRBD1 or TRBD2 (5 bases each). Germline CDR1 and CDR2: MNHEY and SMNVEV (reference sequence). The CDR3 has 20 amino acids. The V end was cut by 4 bases, the J end by 0 bases, with 22 bases between. CDR3 sequence: CASSSLALRGRNSGANVLTF. The CDR3 nucleotides are TGTGCCAGCAGTTCCCTAGCCCTACGGGGACGGAACTCTGGGGCCAACGTCCTGACTTTC.

V gene TRBV7-3 combines with J gene TRBJ1-1, with 8 bases fitting TRBD1. The CDR3 is 17 amino acids. Germline CDR1 and CDR2: SGHTA and FQGTGA. With V trimmed by 5 bases and J by 0 bases, 11 bases remained unmatched. CDR3 nucleotides: TGTGCCAGCAGCCCGACAGGGGCTGGGGTTATGAACACTGAAGCTTTCTTT. This sequence encodes CASSPTGAGVMNTEAFF.

The V and J genes are TRBV2 and TRBJ2-5; 7 bases are a match to TRBD2. The length of the CDR3 is 14 residues. V gave up 7 bases and J gave up 1 base; unmatched junction bases: 6. The V gene's germline CDR1 is SNHLY and CDR2 FYNNEI. This CDR3 is CASKWASGQETQYF. The DNA of the CDR3 is TGTGCCAGCAAATGGGCTAGCGGCCAAGAGACCCAGTACTTC. Full variable domain (missing parts from reference TRBV2 and TRBJ2-5): EPEVTQTPSHQVTQMGQEVILRCVPISNHLYFYWYRQILGQKVEFLVSFYNNEISEKSEIFDDQFSVERPDGSNFTLKIRSTKLEDSAMYFCASKWASGQETQYFGPGTRLLVL.

This clone was seen more than once but under ten times. The CDR3 region has the DNA TGTGCCAGCAGCTTAAACCATGGGGCCGGGGAGCTGTTTTTT. Protein sequence: CASSLNHGAGELFF. This chain joins TRBV7-6 and TRBJ2-2; D gene uncertain. The V and J ends lost 2 bases and 6 bases respectively, with 10 bases between them. The CDR3 extends over 14 amino acids. The V gene's germline CDR1 is SGHVS and CDR2 FNYEAQ.

This clone was seen a handful of times. The rearrangement joins TRBV15 to TRBJ2-5; TRBD1 or TRBD2 may be the D gene (5 bases each). The CDR3 covers 13 residues. Germline lookup yields CDR1 LNHNV and CDR2 YYDKDF (reference sequence). V lost 7 bases and J 2 bases, leaving 11 bases between the germline ends. The CDR3 here is CATTRWGQETQYF. CDR3 nucleotide sequence: TGTGCCACCACTCGATGGGGGCAAGAGACCCAGTACTTC.

The rearrangement uses TRBV7-2 and TRBJ1-4; D is unresolved. Trimming removed 1 base at V and 3 bases at J, with 15 bases between. The CDR3 is 17 amino acids. CDR1 is SGHTA, CDR2 FQGNSA, per germline. CDR3 amino acids: CASSLESPGSSNEKLFF. In nucleotides, the CDR3 is TGTGCCAGCAGCTTAGAGTCCCCTGGCAGTTCTAATGAAAAACTGTTTTTT.

The V and J genes are TRBV7-2 and TRBJ1-5; D uncertain. V gave up 6 bases and J gave up 1 base, with 10 bases separating them. Germline CDR1 reads SGHTA; CDR2 reads FQGNSA. This CDR3 has 14 residues. CDR3 in amino acids: CASSRDNSNQPQHF. The CDR3 bases are TGTGCCAGCAGTCGAGACAACAGCAATCAGCCCCAGCATTTT.

The chain links TRBV7-2 to TRBJ2-7; 8 bases match TRBD2. The germline CDR1 and CDR2 sequences are SGHTA and FQGNSA. The V segment lost 7 bases and the J segment 5 bases; nucleotides outside the gene matches: 10. This CDR3 has 14 residues. The CDR3 region has the DNA TGTGCCAGCAAAGAGGGTAGCGGGAACCACGAGCAGTACTTC. Amino acid sequence: CASKEGSGNHEQYF.

This clone has only one observation. The genes are TRBV9 and TRBJ2-3, with 15 bases matching TRBD2. Germline CDR1 reads SGDLS; CDR2 reads YYNGEE. The CDR3 length is 19 residues. The junction had 10 bases not matched to a gene; V was cut back by 4 bases and J by 1 base. CDR3 in DNA: TGTGCCAGCAGCACTACGCTGGGACTAGCGGGAGGAGGCACAGATACGCAGTATTTT. Protein: CASSTTLGLAGGGTDTQYF.

The gene calls are TRBV4-1 and TRBJ2-7; the match to TRBD2 covers 11 bases. The CDR3 has 16 amino acids. After removal of 4 bases from V and 3 bases from J, the junction contained 8 bases not matched to a gene. Germline V gene data show CDR1 as MGHRA and CDR2 as YSYEKL. CDR3 in amino acids: CASSPFGTSGLYEQYF. The CDR3 nucleotides read TGCGCCAGCAGCCCCTTTGGGACTAGCGGCCTCTACGAGCAGTACTTC.

The chain recombines TRBV14 with TRBJ2-7, with 9 bases aligning to TRBD2. The junction had 4 bases not matched to a gene; V was cut back by 4 bases and J by 6 bases. Germline V gives CDR1 SGHDN, CDR2 FVKESK. The CDR3 has 13 amino acids. In nucleotides, the CDR3 is TGTGCCAGCAGCCCAGCGGGAGGTGGCGAGCAGTACTTC. This gives the protein CASSPAGGGEQYF.

V and J are TRBV4-2 and TRBJ2-1, with TRBD2 matching 9 bases. There are 16 residues in the CDR3. CDR1 LGHNA and CDR2 YNFKEQ come from the germline V gene. With 0 bases clipped from V and 4 bases from J, the junction kept 4 bases outside the gene matches. CDR3 sequence (DNA): TGTGCCAGCAGCCAAGATCCTAGCGGGATTTACAATGAGCAGTTCTTC. Translating it yields CASSQDPSGIYNEQFF.

The chain joins TRBV10-1 to TRBJ2-1, with 8 bases identical to TRBD2. This CDR3 spans 15 amino acids. From germline, CDR1 is WNHNN and CDR2 SYGVQD (reference sequence). J was trimmed by 2 bases and V by 4 bases; bases with no gene match: 4. The CDR3 loop reads CASSAPGLAYNEQFF. The CDR3 nucleotides are TGCGCCAGCAGTGCGCCGGGACTAGCCTACAATGAGCAGTTCTTC.

The chain combines TRBV19 with TRBJ2-7, with TRBD1 matching 7 bases. V lost 10 bases to trimming and J lost 1 base; unmatched junction nucleotides: 10. The CDR3 spans 14 residues. Germline assignment: CDR1 LNHDA and CDR2 SQIVND (reference sequence). CDR3 DNA sequence: TGTGCCACCTCGGGACAGCGAAATTCCTACGAGCAGTACTTC. It is translated as CATSGQRNSYEQYF.

The J gene is TRBJ2-5, the V gene TRBV20-1; D is ambiguous. The CDR3 runs to 11 residues. The germline V gene has CDR1 DFQATT and CDR2 SNEGSKA (reference sequence). The V gene lost 5 bases and the J gene lost 2 bases, with 6 bases spanning the gap. CDR3 region: CSAQLQETQYF. The CDR3 DNA follows: TGCAGTGCTCAGCTGCAAGAGACCCAGTACTTC.

This clone was counted between two and nine times. The gene calls are TRBV11-2 and TRBJ2-2; TRBD2 aligns across 7 bases. Germline CDR1 reads SGHAT; CDR2 reads FQNNGV. CDR3 size: 16 residues. With V trimmed by 0 bases and J by 4 bases, 5 bases remained unmatched. CDR3 in amino acids: CASSLDPSGLTGELFF. DNA for the CDR3: TGTGCCAGCAGCTTAGATCCTAGCGGCCTCACCGGGGAGCTGTTTTTT.

The chain couples TRBV5-1 to TRBJ2-7; 7 bases match TRBD1. V was clipped by 4 bases and J by 3 bases; unmatched bases: 10. This CDR3 has 15 residues. Germline V gives CDR1 SGHRS, CDR2 YFSETQ. CDR3 nucleotide sequence: TGCGCCAGCAGCGGACAGGACAGTACTCTCTACGAGCAGTACTTC. Its translation: CASSGQDSTLYEQYF.

CDR3: CSVDEQGLAGLSVFDEQFF. The CDR3 DNA sequence: TGCAGCGTTGATGAACAAGGACTAGCGGGACTTTCAGTCTTCGATGAGCAGTTCTTC. V is TRBV29-1 and J is TRBJ2-1, with TRBD2 matching over 12 bases. This CDR3 region has 19 residues. V shed 3 bases and J 8 bases; nucleotides not matched to a gene: 20. Germline V CDR1 and CDR2: SQVTM, ANQGSEA.

V usage is TRBV25-1 and J usage is TRBJ2-3; tentative D call: TRBD2 (6 bases). The CDR3 is 13 residues long. V was pared by 8 bases and J by 2 bases, with 11 bases between. Germline-derived CDR1 and CDR2 are MGHDK and SYGVNS. CDR3 bases: TGTGCCAGCCGGGCGGGGCACACAGATACGCAGTATTTT. Its translation: CASRAGHTDTQYF.